The 7 T cell receptor beta chains in this list originate from one sample, sequenced in a study of blood T cell repertoires in COVID-19. The method was immunoSEQ multiplex PCR; TCRdb's version includes in-frame clones alone and lacks a portion of them. The repertoire consists of around 120,000 clones, with about 90% occurring once and the leading ten covering under 4.5%. Sequencing was performed on peripheral blood. The receptors were sampled from a woman aged 55 to 70 with COVID-19, enrolled during active disease.

V and J are TRBV6-5 and TRBJ1-2; TRBD1 matches at 7 bases. Germline CDR1 is MNHEY and CDR2 is SVGAGI. The V and J ends lost 5 bases and 3 bases, in that order; junction bases with no gene match: 3. CDR3 size: 13 residues. The CDR3 here is CASSRDRYYGYTF. The CDR3 DNA sequence: TGTGCCAGCAGTCGGGACAGATACTATGGCTACACCTTC.

The chain has TRBV7-3 and TRBJ2-2, with 9 bases aligning to TRBD1. The CDR3 length is 15 residues. Looked up from germline, CDR1 is SGHTA and CDR2 is FQGTGA. V shed 0 bases, J shed 4 bases, and the junction held 0 bases outside the gene matches. CDR3 nucleotide sequence: TGTGCCAGCAGCTTAACGGACAGGGGCACCGGGGAGCTGTTTTTT. Translated: CASSLTDRGTGELFF.

This rearrangement joins TRBV20-1 to TRBJ1-2; D perhaps matches TRBD1 (6 bases). Germline CDR1 is DFQATT and CDR2 is SNEGSKA (reference sequence). The V end lost 5 bases, the J end lost 3 bases, and 7 bases lay between the germline ends. This CDR3 is built from 11 residues. The CDR3 nucleotides are TGCAGTGCTCGGACAGACTATGGCTACACCTTC. Encoded protein: CSARTDYGYTF.

V and J are TRBV27 and TRBJ1-1; weak D call: TRBD1 (6 bases). Germline values: CDR1 MNHEY, CDR2 SMNVEV (reference sequence). V lost 5 bases and J 5 bases, leaving 12 bases between the germline ends. The CDR3 has 13 residues. CDR3 sequence reads: CASSPQGRTEAFF. As DNA, the CDR3 is TGTGCCAGCAGTCCACAGGGTAGGACTGAAGCTTTCTTT.

The chain couples TRBV7-3 to TRBJ1-2; 8 positions agree with TRBD1. V was pared by 0 bases and J by 3 bases, with 9 bases of the junction left unmatched. The CDR3 consists of 17 residues. CDR1 SGHTA and CDR2 FQGTGA come from the germline V gene. DNA for the CDR3: TGTGCCAGCAGCTTAACTCCCCGGGACAGGACTCACTATGGCTACACCTTC. Protein sequence: CASSLTPRDRTHYGYTF.

The chain recombines TRBV19 with TRBJ1-2; 7 bases agree with TRBD1. CDR1 is LNHDA and CDR2 is SQIVND in the germline V gene (reference sequence). The CDR3 is 13 amino acids. J lost 4 bases, V lost 10 bases, and 9 bases had no gene match. The CDR3 loop is CATSLRDSYGYTF. In DNA form, the CDR3 reads TGTGCCACCTCCCTCCGGGACAGCTATGGCTACACCTTC.

V usage is TRBV11-3 and J usage is TRBJ2-1; TRBD2 matches 12 bases. The germline V gene has CDR1 SGHNT and CDR2 YENEEA. Unmatched junction bases numbered 7, after V lost 5 bases and J lost 8 bases. The length of the CDR3 is 15 residues. Here the CDR3 reads CASSRRLAGVDEQFF. The DNA for the CDR3 is TGTGCCAGCAGCCGACGACTAGCGGGGGTCGATGAGCAGTTCTTC.